Presented here are 21 T cell receptor beta chains from one specimen sequenced in a study of blood T cell repertoires in COVID-19. The table came from immunoSEQ multiplex PCR; TCRdb's copy has only in-frame clones and leaves some out. The table includes about 400,000 clones, approximately 85% detected once. Material: PBMCs or T cells enriched from blood (not recorded which). These receptors came from a middle-aged woman with acute COVID-19.

The chain combines TRBV10-3 with TRBJ2-7; tentative D call: TRBD1 (5 bases). This CDR3 spans 13 amino acids. Trimming removed 4 bases from V and 2 bases from J, with 9 bases in between. Per the germline V gene, CDR1 is ENHRY and CDR2 is SYGVKD. Here the CDR3 DNA reads TGTGCCATCAGTGCCAGGACAACCTACGAGCAGTACTTC. Amino acid sequence: CAISARTTYEQYF.

The rearrangement links TRBV2 to TRBJ1-4; 8 nucleotides align to TRBD1. Per germline, CDR1 SNHLY and CDR2 FYNNEI. The CDR3 covers 15 residues. Unmatched junction bases numbered 6, after V lost 1 base and J lost 8 bases. The CDR3 DNA sequence: TGTGCCAGCAGTGAAGTTTTGACAGGGGAAGAAAAACTGTTTTTT. This translates into CASSEVLTGEEKLFF. Drawing the rest from reference TRBV2 and TRBJ1-4, the complete variable domain is EPEVTQTPSHQVTQMGQEVILRCVPISNHLYFYWYRQILGQKVEFLVSFYNNEISEKSEIFDDQFSVERPDGSNFTLKIRSTKLEDSAMYFCASSEVLTGEEKLFFGSGTQLSVL.

The chain recombines TRBV18 with TRBJ2-6, with D possibly being TRBD1 (5 bases). Per germline, CDR1 KGHSH and CDR2 LQKENI. The V and J ends lost 4 bases and 0 bases respectively, with 7 bases between them. This CDR3 is 15 amino acids long. The CDR3 sequence: CASSQGISGANVLTF. CDR3 bases: TGTGCCAGCTCACAGGGGATCTCTGGGGCCAACGTCCTGACTTTC.

The rearrangement links TRBV18 to TRBJ2-3; TRBD2 matches 12 bases. The ends lost 5 bases at V and 6 bases at J; junction bases unmatched: 9. Germline V gives CDR1 KGHSH, CDR2 LQKENI. The CDR3 contains 16 residues. The CDR3 nucleotides read TGTGCCAGCTCAAGAACTAGCGGGGGGCAACAGGATACGCAGTATTTT. Amino acid sequence: CASSRTSGGQQDTQYF.

The chain combines TRBV3-1 (or the pseudogene TRBV3-2) with TRBJ1-1; D unclear. In germline, CDR1 is LGHDT, CDR2 YNNKEL (reference sequence). The CDR3 extends over 14 amino acids. Trimming took 2 bases from V and 5 from J, leaving 12 bases between them. This chain's CDR3 is CASSQRSELTEAFF. Written as DNA, the CDR3 is TGTGCCAGCAGCCAACGTTCGGAGTTGACTGAAGCTTTCTTT.

V is TRBV27 and J is TRBJ1-6; D unclear. The ends were cut back, 2 bases at V and 4 bases at J, with 3 bases in the middle. The CDR3 contains 13 residues. Looked up from germline, CDR1 is MNHEY and CDR2 is SMNVEV (reference sequence). CDR3 coding DNA: TGTGCCAGCAGTTTACGGTATAATTCACCCCTCCACTTT. It specifies CASSLRYNSPLHF.

This clone was picked up a small number of times. This specimen includes other DNA sequences encoding the same CDR3. This chain connects TRBV29-1 to TRBJ1-2, with 8 bases that match TRBD1. Germline CDR1 and CDR2: SQVTM and ANQGSEA. This CDR3 is 11 amino acids long. Trimming cost V 6 bases and J 6 bases; bases outside gene matches: 3. The CDR3 DNA reads TGCAGCGTAGGACAGGGCAATGGCTACACCTTC. Translation: CSVGQGNGYTF.

V and J are TRBV13 and TRBJ1-1, with a tentative D call TRBD1 (6 bases). V lost 5 bases to trimming and J lost 7 bases, with 11 bases between them. This CDR3 has 12 residues. Per germline, CDR1 PRHDT and CDR2 FYEKMQ (reference sequence). CDR3 nucleotide sequence: TGTGCCAGCAGCCCCGGGACAAATGAAGCTTTCTTT. Translation gives CASSPGTNEAFF. Filled out from reference TRBV13 and TRBJ1-1, the complete variable domain reads AAGVIQSPRHLIKEKRETATLKCYPIPRHDTVYWYQQGPGQDPQFLISFYEKMQSDKGSIPDRFSAQQFSDYHSELNMSSLELGDSALYFCASSPGTNEAFFGQGTRLTVV.

The CDR3, as DNA: TGCGCCAGCAGCCAAGATGCTAGCGGGCACCAAGAGACCCAGTACTTC. Translation gives CASSQDASGHQETQYF. This rearrangement joins TRBV4-1 to TRBJ2-5; 8 bases line up with TRBD2. Trimming removed 0 bases from V and 0 bases from J; junction bases left unmatched: 3. The CDR3 sequence is 16 residues long. Germline V lookup: CDR1 MGHRA, CDR2 YSYEKL.

The V and J genes are TRBV5-4 and TRBJ1-3; D possibly corresponds to TRBD1 (6 bases). Germline assignment: CDR1 SGHNT and CDR2 YYREEE (reference sequence). The CDR3 totals 15 residues. V was clipped by 4 bases and J by 0 bases, with 11 bases between them. CDR3 bases: TGTGCCAGCAGCCGCCAGACAGGCTCTGGAAACACCATATATTTT. This sequence encodes CASSRQTGSGNTIYF.

This sequence joins TRBV7-9 and TRBJ2-2; D perhaps matches TRBD1 (6 bases). Trimming removed 3 bases at V and 0 bases at J, with 17 bases between. This CDR3 region has 18 residues. The V gene's germline CDR1 is SEHNR and CDR2 FQNEAQ (reference sequence). The CDR3 DNA reads as TGTGCCAGCAGCTTTCCCCGTTCCGGGACAACGAACACCGGGGAGCTGTTTTTT. As protein: CASSFPRSGTTNTGELFF.

This clone was detected only once. This chain joins TRBV7-2 and TRBJ2-7, with D tentatively TRBD2 (6 bases). The V and J ends lost 1 base and 7 bases respectively, with 14 bases between them. The CDR3 extends over 14 amino acids. Per the germline V gene, CDR1 is SGHTA and CDR2 is FQGNSA. In DNA form, the CDR3 reads TGTGCCAGCAGCTTAGGGGGGGAGAGGGGAGAGCAGTACTTC. It encodes CASSLGGERGEQYF.

This chain uses TRBV19 with TRBJ2-2; TRBD2 aligns across 10 bases. CDR1 and CDR2 from the germline V gene are LNHDA and SQIVND (reference sequence). V dropped 4 bases and J dropped 0; count of bases not matched to a gene: 8. The CDR3 has 18 amino acids. Here the CDR3 reads CASSTRTSGAPNTGELFF. Here the CDR3 DNA reads TGTGCCAGTAGTACAAGGACTAGCGGCGCCCCGAACACCGGGGAGCTGTTTTTT.

This sequence joins TRBV2 and TRBJ2-5; 8 bases align to TRBD2. Germline loops: CDR1 SNHLY, CDR2 FYNNEI. The V segment lost 4 bases and the J segment 5 bases; nucleotides outside the gene matches: 9. CDR3 length: 15 amino acids. The CDR3 nucleotides are TGTGCCAGCAGTGCCTTAGGACTAGCAGGGGAGACCCAGTACTTC. Translating it yields CASSALGLAGETQYF.

The chain uses TRBV9 and TRBJ1-5; unclear D gene. V was trimmed by 0 bases and J by 4 bases, leaving 5 bases between them. This CDR3 region has 13 residues. Germline CDR1 and CDR2: SGDLS and YYNGEE. The CDR3 spells CASSVGVNQPQHF. CDR3 DNA sequence: TGTGCCAGCAGCGTAGGAGTAAATCAGCCCCAGCATTTT.

This chain joins TRBV7-6 and TRBJ2-1, with 9 bases lining up with TRBD1. Germline-derived CDR1 and CDR2 are SGHVS and FNYEAQ. This CDR3 has 15 amino acids. J lost 6 bases, V lost 1 base, and 4 bases had no gene match. The CDR3 DNA is TGTGCCAGCAGCTTAGATGGGACAGGGACCAATGAGCAGTTCTTC. Translation: CASSLDGTGTNEQFF. The full variable domain, with the rest looked up from reference TRBV7-6 and TRBJ2-1, is GAGVSQSPRYKVTKRGQDVALRCDPISGHVSLYWYRQALGQGPEFLTYFNYEAQQDKSGLPNDRFSAERPEGSISTLTIQRTEQRDSAMYRCASSLDGTGTNEQFFGPGTRLTVL.

The chain has TRBV6-5 and TRBJ1-4; no clear D gene. Per germline, CDR1 MNHEY and CDR2 SVGAGI. The V end lost 5 bases, the J end lost 6 bases, and 16 bases lay between the germline ends. There are 15 residues in the CDR3. The DNA of the CDR3 is TGTGCCAGCAGTCCATACAGCGGGCGAGATGAAAAACTGTTTTTT. Encoded protein: CASSPYSGRDEKLFF.

The chain has TRBV3-1 (or the pseudogene TRBV3-2) and TRBJ2-2, with TRBD2 matching over 12 bases. The trim removed 3 bases at V and 2 bases at J, leaving 1 base unmatched. Germline CDR1 LGHDT, CDR2 YNNKEL (reference sequence). CDR3 length: 16 amino acids. This chain's CDR3 is CASSQTSGGNTGELFF. CDR3 nucleotide sequence: TGTGCCAGCAGCCAGACTAGCGGGGGTAACACCGGGGAGCTGTTTTTT.

This chain joins TRBV5-1 and TRBJ1-1, with D tentatively TRBD1 (6 bases). CDR1 and CDR2 from the germline V gene are SGHRS and YFSETQ. V shed 2 bases and J shed 2 bases, with 13 bases lying between them. The CDR3 is 15 amino acids. DNA for the CDR3: TGCGCCAGCAGCTTCGCCGGGACACTTAACACTGAAGCTTTCTTT. Its protein product is CASSFAGTLNTEAFF.

The J gene is TRBJ2-3, the V gene TRBV3-1 (or the pseudogene TRBV3-2); 7 positions agree with TRBD2. CDR1 is LGHDT, CDR2 YNNKEL, per germline (reference sequence). J lost 2 bases, V lost 0 bases, and 5 bases had no gene match. The CDR3 sequence is 16 residues long. As DNA, the CDR3 is TGTGCCAGCAGCCAAGAAATGGCGGGGGTCACAGATACGCAGTATTTT. Its protein is CASSQEMAGVTDTQYF.

The rearrangement joins TRBV19 to TRBJ1-5; D remains unclear. V lost 3 bases and J 3 bases, leaving 9 bases between the germline ends. Germline CDR1 and CDR2: LNHDA and SQIVND (reference sequence). The CDR3 covers 14 residues. The CDR3 DNA is TGTGCCAGTAGTATTAGTCAACCCAATCAGCCCCAGCATTTT. It translates to CASSISQPNQPQHF. The full variable domain, in which reference TRBV19 and TRBJ1-5 provide the parts outside the CDR3, is DGGITQSPKYLFRKEGQNVTLSCEQNLNHDAMYWYRQDPGQGLRLIYYSQIVNDFQKGDIAEGYSVSREKKESFPLTVTSAQKNPTAFYLCASSISQPNQPQHFGDGTRLSIL.